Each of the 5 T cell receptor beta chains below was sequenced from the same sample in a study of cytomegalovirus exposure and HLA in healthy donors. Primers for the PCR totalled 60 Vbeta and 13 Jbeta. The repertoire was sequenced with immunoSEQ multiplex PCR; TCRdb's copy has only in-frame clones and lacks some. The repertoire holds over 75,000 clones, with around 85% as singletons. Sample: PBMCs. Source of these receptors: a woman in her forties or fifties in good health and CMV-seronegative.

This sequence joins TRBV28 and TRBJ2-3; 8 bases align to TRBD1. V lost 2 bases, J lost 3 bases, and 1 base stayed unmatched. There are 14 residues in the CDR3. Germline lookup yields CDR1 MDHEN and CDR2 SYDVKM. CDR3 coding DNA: TGTGCCAGCAGTTTAGACAGGGGTACAGATACGCAGTATTTT. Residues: CASSLDRGTDTQYF. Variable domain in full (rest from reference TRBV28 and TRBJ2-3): DVKVTQSSRYLVKRTGEKVFLECVQDMDHENMFWYRQDPGLGLRLIYFSYDVKMKEKGDIPEGYSVSREKKERFSLILESASTNQTSMYLCASSLDRGTDTQYFGPGTRLTVL.

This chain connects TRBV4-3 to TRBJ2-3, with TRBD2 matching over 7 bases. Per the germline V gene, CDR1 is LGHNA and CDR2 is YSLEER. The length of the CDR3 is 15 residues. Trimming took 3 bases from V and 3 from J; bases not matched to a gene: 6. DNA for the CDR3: TGCGCCAGCAGCCACGGCGGGGGAGGGACAGATACGCAGTATTTT. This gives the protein CASSHGGGGTDTQYF.

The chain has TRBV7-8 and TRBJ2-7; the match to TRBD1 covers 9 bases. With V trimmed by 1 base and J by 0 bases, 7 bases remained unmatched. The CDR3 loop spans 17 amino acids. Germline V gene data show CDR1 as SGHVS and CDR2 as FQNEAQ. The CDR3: CASSLEARQGDSYEQYV. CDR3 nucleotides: TGTGCCAGCAGCTTAGAGGCTCGACAGGGGGACTCCTACGAGCAGTACGTC.

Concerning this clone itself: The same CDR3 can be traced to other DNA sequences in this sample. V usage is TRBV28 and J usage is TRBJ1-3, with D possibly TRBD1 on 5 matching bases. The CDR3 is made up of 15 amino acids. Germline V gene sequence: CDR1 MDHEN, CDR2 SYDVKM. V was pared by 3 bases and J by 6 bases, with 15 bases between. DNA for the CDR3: TGTGCCAGCAGTTTCATCAGGGAATCTCAAAACACCATATATTTT. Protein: CASSFIRESQNTIYF.

The CDR3 DNA reads as TGTGCCACCAGCAGTAGGGCGGGTAACAATGAGCAGTTCTTC. It yields the protein CATSSRAGNNEQFF. The rearrangement uses TRBV15 and TRBJ2-1, with D possibly TRBD2 on 5 matching bases. The CDR3 has 14 amino acids. Germline V lookup: CDR1 LNHNV, CDR2 YYDKDF (reference sequence). Trimming took 3 bases from V and 5 from J, leaving 11 bases between them.